This T cell receptor (beta chain) was profiled in a study of cytomegalovirus exposure and HLA in healthy donors. Libraries were prepared by immunoSEQ multiplex PCR; TCRdb keeps only in-frame clonotypes and omits some of them. The repertoire consists of 90,000 to 100,000 clones, with approximately 93% occurring once and the leading ten covering around 1.1%. In this sample, this clone turned up once. Its specificity is not known. Findings and limits, study-wide: The TCR clusters that emerged in the first cohort tended, a later analysis found, to co-occur in the 95 to 150 validation repertoires.

Germline V gene lookup returns CDR1 LGHNA and CDR2 YSLEER. Trimming cost V 0 bases and J 8 bases; bases outside gene matches: 7. CDR3 length: 16 residues. The TCR comes from a woman aged 30 to 39 in good health and CMV-seropositive. The source material was PBMCs. V and J are TRBV4-3 and TRBJ2-1; TRBD2 agrees at 10 bases. The CDR3 nucleotides are TGCGCCAGCAGCCAAGATTTCTCTAGCGGGAGTGATGAGCAGTTCTTC. Translation: CASSQDFSSGSDEQFF.